One and the same sample provided the 25 T cell receptor beta chains below, sequenced in a study of OX40 agonist ivuxolimab in advanced cancers. Sequencing used immunoSEQ multiplex PCR; TCRdb keeps in-frame clones, though not all of them. The table has around 69,000 clones, about 91% seen once. The sequences come from CD4+ or CD8+ T cells sorted from blood, collected in a trial of the OX40 agonist ivuxolimab. The receptors originated from an adult with an advanced solid tumor such as melanoma, head and neck, liver or kidney cancer.

The DNA for the CDR3 is TGTGCCAGCAGTTTCTCATCAGCGGGAGCAGATACGCAGTATTTT. Translated: CASSFSSAGADTQYF. The chain combines TRBV28 with TRBJ2-3; the match to TRBD2 covers 8 bases. Germline V gene data show CDR1 as MDHEN and CDR2 as SYDVKM. J lost 4 bases, V lost 3 bases, and 6 bases had no gene match. The CDR3 length is 15 residues.

The CDR3 nucleotides read TGTGCCTGGGGGACAGGGCGAGGAAACACCATATATTTT. It specifies CAWGTGRGNTIYF. The chain links TRBV30 to TRBJ1-3; 9 bases map to TRBD1. Trimming removed 5 bases from V and 4 bases from J; junction bases left unmatched: 3. The CDR3 totals 13 residues. Germline V gene sequence: CDR1 GTSNPN, CDR2 SVGIG (reference sequence).

The genes are TRBV21-1 and TRBJ2-3; the table's D call TRBD2 went unverified against the DNA. TRBV21-1 is deemed a pseudogene. The CDR3 length is 20 residues. CDR3 in amino acids: CASSKGGLGTSGSRTDTQYF. For the CDR3, the DNA is TGTGCCAGCAGCAAGGGGGGGTTAGGGACTAGCGGTTCTCGCACAGATACGCAGTATTTT.

The gene calls are TRBV21-1 and TRBJ1-4; the table calls TRBD1, which could not be checked here. TRBV21-1 is noted as a pseudogene. The CDR3 consists of 16 residues. For the CDR3, the DNA is TGTGCCAGCAGAACCGGGACAGGGACTACTAATGAAAAACTGTTTTTT. This translates into CASRTGTGTTNEKLFF.

V usage is TRBV7-2 and J usage is TRBJ1-1; D is undetermined. The germline V and J ends were trimmed by 3 bases and 0 bases, with 8 bases remaining between them. Germline V lookup: CDR1 SGHTA, CDR2 FQGNSA. The CDR3 is 14 residues long. CDR3 in amino acids: CASSFAGMNTEAFF. The CDR3 bases are TGTGCCAGCAGCTTTGCCGGTATGAACACTGAAGCTTTCTTT.

CDR3 nucleotide sequence: TGTGCCAGACGGCCTCCACAGGGGGCGGGGGGCTACACCTTC. Its translation is CARRPPQGAGGYTF. The chain carries TRBV5-3 and TRBJ1-2, with 9 bases aligning to TRBD1. TRBV5-3 is an ORF; its function is uncertain. Trimming removed 7 bases from V and 8 bases from J; junction bases left unmatched: 12. The CDR3 is 14 amino acids.

This clone was detected once. This chain links TRBV19 with TRBJ1-1; D ambiguous. The CDR3 runs 13 residues. Germline CDR1 reads LNHDA; CDR2 reads SQIVND (reference sequence). V was cut by 6 bases and J by 9 bases, with 17 bases left in between. Here the CDR3 reads CASSLPAAVKAFF. The CDR3 bases are TGTGCCAGTAGCCTGCCGGCGGCAGTTAAAGCTTTCTTT.

The chain couples TRBV2 to TRBJ1-2, with 10 bases lining up with TRBD1. V lost 5 bases and J lost 4; bases outside the gene matches: 7. The V gene's germline CDR1 is SNHLY and CDR2 FYNNEI. This CDR3 contains 15 residues. Here the CDR3 reads CASSKSGTGVYGYTF. CDR3 DNA sequence: TGTGCCAGCAGTAAATCCGGGACAGGGGTCTATGGCTACACCTTC.

This rearrangement joins TRBV27 to TRBJ2-7; 8 bases line up with TRBD2. This CDR3 comprises 13 residues. V was clipped by 5 bases and J by 11 bases; unmatched bases: 11. Germline CDR1 reads MNHEY; CDR2 reads SMNVEV (reference sequence). In DNA, the CDR3 is TGTGCCAGCAGTCCCGGGGGGGGACAAGGGAAGTACTTC. It encodes CASSPGGGQGKYF.

This sequence joins TRBV9 and TRBJ2-3; D call uncertain. The V end was cut by 0 bases, the J end by 2 bases, with 10 bases between. The CDR3 is made up of 15 amino acids. Germline loops: CDR1 SGDLS, CDR2 YYNGEE. CDR3 residues: CASSVGPYITDTQYF. In nucleotides, the CDR3 is TGTGCCAGCAGCGTAGGCCCCTACATCACAGATACGCAGTATTTT.

The V gene is TRBV5-8, the J gene TRBJ2-2; D uncertain. CDR3 length: 15 residues. Germline V gene data show CDR1 as SGHTS and CDR2 as YDEGEE. The germline V and J ends were trimmed by 0 bases and 2 bases, with 8 bases remaining between them. The CDR3 spells CASSLGLVNTGELFF. CDR3 nucleotides: TGTGCCAGCAGCTTGGGGCTAGTCAACACCGGGGAGCTGTTTTTT.

This clone was recorded only once. The chain links TRBV11-1 to TRBJ2-3; D not certain. Germline loops: CDR1 SGHAT, CDR2 FQDESV (reference sequence). CDR3 size: 17 residues. With 2 bases removed from V and 0 bases from J, the gap between germline ends came to 15 bases. CDR3 sequence (DNA): TGTGCCAGCAGCTTAAGACGGATCGGAACTAGCACAGATACGCAGTATTTT. It is translated as CASSLRRIGTSTDTQYF.

CDR3 coding DNA: TGTGCCTGGAAGAGGTCCACCGAAGCTTTCTTT. Translating gives CAWKRSTEAFF. V and J are TRBV30 and TRBJ1-1; D not resolved. Germline V lookup: CDR1 GTSNPN, CDR2 SVGIG (reference sequence). V lost 4 bases, J lost 8 bases, and 11 bases lay in between. The CDR3 is made up of 11 amino acids.

This rearrangement joins TRBV19 to TRBJ1-2; D may be TRBD1 (6 bases). The V gene lost 1 base and the J gene lost 0 bases, with 15 bases spanning the gap. CDR1 is LNHDA and CDR2 is SQIVND in the germline V gene (reference sequence). The CDR3 has 17 residues. CDR3 in amino acids: CASSIVRGGGANYGYTF. The CDR3 DNA is TGTGCCAGTAGTATAGTCAGGGGCGGAGGAGCTAACTATGGCTACACCTTC.

On this clone itself: A read error may produce the germline difference seen at one junction end. This sequence joins TRBV7-3 and TRBJ2-3, with a tentative D call TRBD1 (6 bases). The CDR3 is made up of 15 amino acids. Germline CDR1 SGHTA, CDR2 FQGTGA. CDR3 DNA: TGTGCCAGCAGCGTAACCGGGACAAGCACAGATACGCAGTATTTT. As protein: CASSVTGTSTDTQYF.

The rearrangement uses TRBV27 and TRBJ1-2; 9 positions match TRBD1. The germline V gene has CDR1 MNHEY and CDR2 SMNVEV (reference sequence). Losses at the gene ends were 0 bases for V and 7 bases for J; bases not matched to a gene: 0. The CDR3 covers 13 residues. CDR3 bases: TGTGCCAGCAGTTTATCGACAGGGGGTGGCTACACCTTC. Translating it yields CASSLSTGGGYTF.

J is TRBJ2-2 and V is TRBV28; TRBD1 might be the D (5 bases). Trimming cost V 2 bases and J 4 bases, with 17 bases left between them. The CDR3 runs to 17 residues. Looked up from germline, CDR1 is MDHEN and CDR2 is SYDVKM. The CDR3 here is CASSLRGSGVRTGELFF. The CDR3 DNA follows: TGTGCCAGCAGTTTAAGGGGTAGTGGGGTACGCACCGGGGAGCTGTTTTTT. Filled out from reference TRBV28 and TRBJ2-2, the complete variable domain reads DVKVTQSSRYLVKRTGEKVFLECVQDMDHENMFWYRQDPGLGLRLIYFSYDVKMKEKGDIPEGYSVSREKKERFSLILESASTNQTSMYLCASSLRGSGVRTGELFFGEGSRLTVL.

The chain links TRBV13 to TRBJ2-5; 10 positions match TRBD1. The trim removed 3 bases at V and 2 bases at J, leaving 6 bases unmatched. The length of the CDR3 is 16 residues. Germline values: CDR1 PRHDT, CDR2 FYEKMQ (reference sequence). The CDR3 DNA is TGTGCCAGCAGCTTGTCGGGACAGGGGAGACAAGAGACCCAGTACTTC. This sequence encodes CASSLSGQGRQETQYF.

The chain uses TRBV28 and TRBJ2-3, with 11 bases that match TRBD2. V was pared by 11 bases and J by 2 bases, with 12 bases of the junction left unmatched. The germline V gene encodes CDR1 MDHEN and CDR2 SYDVKM. The CDR3 sequence is 16 residues long. The CDR3, as DNA: TGTGCCGCAACTAGCGGGGGCCTGGACCACACAGATACGCAGTATTTT. Its protein is CAATSGGLDHTDTQYF.

The V and J genes are TRBV18 and TRBJ1-5, with a possible D match to TRBD1 (5 bases). This CDR3 is built from 13 residues. In germline, CDR1 is KGHSH, CDR2 LQKENI. V was shortened by 2 bases and J by 7 bases, with 9 bases between the two germline ends. CDR3 residues: CASSPGGGQPQHF. In DNA form, the CDR3 reads TGTGCCAGCTCACCAGGGGGGGGGCAGCCCCAGCATTTT.

The chain recombines TRBV6-1 with TRBJ2-1; 11 bases are a match to TRBD1. The trim removed 3 bases at V and 7 bases at J, leaving 8 bases unmatched. Germline values: CDR1 MNHNS, CDR2 SASEGT. The CDR3 extends over 16 amino acids. This CDR3 reads CASSDPGDRGNNEQFF. The CDR3 nucleotides are TGTGCCAGCAGTGACCCGGGGGACAGGGGGAATAATGAGCAGTTCTTC.

The V gene is TRBV4-1, the J gene TRBJ1-1; D unresolved. Germline loops: CDR1 MGHRA, CDR2 YSYEKL. The germline V and J ends were trimmed by 4 bases and 4 bases, with 10 bases remaining between them. This CDR3 has 13 amino acids. The CDR3 DNA follows: TGCGCCAGCAGCCCCGACATGTTCACTGAAGCTTTCTTT. It specifies CASSPDMFTEAFF.

This chain uses TRBV7-9 with TRBJ1-2; tentatively, D is TRBD1 (6 bases). V lost 5 bases, J lost 0 bases, and 19 bases lay in between. CDR1 and CDR2 (germline): SEHNR, FQNEAQ (reference sequence). The CDR3 length is 17 residues. CDR3 protein: CASSPPQGSSSNYGYTF. The DNA for the CDR3 is TGTGCCAGCAGCCCCCCACAGGGCTCGAGCTCTAACTATGGCTACACCTTC.

The count of this clone is one. The chain recombines TRBV2 with TRBJ2-5; 13 bases line up with TRBD2. V was clipped by 6 bases and J by 7 bases; unmatched bases: 11. CDR1 is SNHLY, CDR2 FYNNEI, per germline. CDR3 length: 16 amino acids. CDR3 nucleotide sequence: TGTGCCAGCAGGCCAAAGACTAGCGGGAGGCCCGGGACCCAGTACTTC. Encoded protein: CASRPKTSGRPGTQYF. Filled out from reference TRBV2 and TRBJ2-5, the complete variable domain reads EPEVTQTPSHQVTQMGQEVILRCVPISNHLYFYWYRQILGQKVEFLVSFYNNEISEKSEIFDDQFSVERPDGSNFTLKIRSTKLEDSAMYFCASRPKTSGRPGTQYFGPGTRLLVL.

This chain connects TRBV6-1 to TRBJ1-2; the match to TRBD1 covers 7 bases. The CDR3 sequence is 13 residues long. Germline CDR1 reads MNHNS; CDR2 reads SASEGT. Losses at the gene ends were 7 bases for V and 6 bases for J; bases not matched to a gene: 8. In DNA form, the CDR3 reads TGTGCCAGCACTTTAGACAGGGTGGATGGCTACACCTTC. Translation gives CASTLDRVDGYTF.